This TCR beta chain was recorded in a study of blood T cells in healthy people across ages. Study results and limitations: Expanded clonotype shifts may have been confounded, as the donors had an unknown CMV status. In long-lived donors, naive CD4+ cell counts and diversity exceeded those of aged donors. In older individuals, TCR beta diversity per million T cells was lower, falling roughly linearly with age.

As regards this clonotype: Its antigen is currently unknown.

This CDR3 contains 14 residues. V was trimmed by 6 bases and J by 1 base, leaving 13 bases between them. Germline CDR1 MNHNY, CDR2 SVGAGI (reference sequence). Roughly 10 milliliters of peripheral blood were drawn from each donor. Together with a sample-barcoded 5' primer, a J-beta primer mix was included in a second PCR lasting roughly 6 to 12 cycles. MiXCR, applied by TCRdb to the 5' RACE reads, yields one record per CDR3 protein. The sample consists of roughly 800,000 distinct CDR3 sequences, roughly 64% of them appearing once. This chain joins TRBV6-6 and TRBJ2-7, with D hard to call. The source material was blood. The receptor was isolated from a man between 25 and 39 years old in good health. The CDR3 DNA sequence: TGTGCCAGCAGGCCTACCAGGCAATCCTACGAGCAGTACTTC. Residues: CASRPTRQSYEQYF.